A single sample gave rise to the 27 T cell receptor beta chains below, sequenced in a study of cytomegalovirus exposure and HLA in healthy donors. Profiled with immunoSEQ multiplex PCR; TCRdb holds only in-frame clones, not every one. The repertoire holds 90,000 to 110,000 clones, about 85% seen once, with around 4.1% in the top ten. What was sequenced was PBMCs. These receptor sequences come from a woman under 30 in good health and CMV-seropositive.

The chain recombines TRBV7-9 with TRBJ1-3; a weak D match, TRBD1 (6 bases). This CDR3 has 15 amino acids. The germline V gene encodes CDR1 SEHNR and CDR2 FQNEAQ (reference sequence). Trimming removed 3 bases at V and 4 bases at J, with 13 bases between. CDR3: CASSLGQGPGNTIYF. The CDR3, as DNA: TGTGCCAGCAGCTTGGGGCAGGGGCCAGGAAACACCATATATTTT.

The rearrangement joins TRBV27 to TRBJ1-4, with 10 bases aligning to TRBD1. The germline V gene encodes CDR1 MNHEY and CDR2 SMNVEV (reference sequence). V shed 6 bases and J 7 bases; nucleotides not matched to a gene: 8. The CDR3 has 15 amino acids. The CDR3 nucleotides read TGTGCCAGCAGCAAAAACCGGGACAGGGGTGAAAAACTGTTTTTT. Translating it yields CASSKNRDRGEKLFF.

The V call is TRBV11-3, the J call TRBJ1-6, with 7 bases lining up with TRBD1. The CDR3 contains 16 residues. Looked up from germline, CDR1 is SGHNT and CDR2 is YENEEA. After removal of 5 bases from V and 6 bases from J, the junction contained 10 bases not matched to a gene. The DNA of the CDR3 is TGTGCCAGCAGCCCAAAGCCGGGACAGAGTAATTCACCCCTCCACTTT. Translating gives CASSPKPGQSNSPLHF.

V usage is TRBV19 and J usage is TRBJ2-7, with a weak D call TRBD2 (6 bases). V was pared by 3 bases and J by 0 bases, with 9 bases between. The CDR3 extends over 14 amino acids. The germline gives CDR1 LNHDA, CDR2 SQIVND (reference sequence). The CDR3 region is CASSILADSYEQYF. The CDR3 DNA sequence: TGTGCCAGTAGTATTTTAGCGGACTCCTACGAGCAGTACTTC.

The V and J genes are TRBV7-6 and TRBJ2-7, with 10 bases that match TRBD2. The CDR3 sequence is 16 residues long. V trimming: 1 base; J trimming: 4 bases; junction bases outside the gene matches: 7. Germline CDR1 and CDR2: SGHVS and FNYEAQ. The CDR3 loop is CASSLGVGAGGYEQYF. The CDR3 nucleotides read TGTGCCAGCAGCTTAGGTGTCGGAGCGGGGGGGTACGAGCAGTACTTC.

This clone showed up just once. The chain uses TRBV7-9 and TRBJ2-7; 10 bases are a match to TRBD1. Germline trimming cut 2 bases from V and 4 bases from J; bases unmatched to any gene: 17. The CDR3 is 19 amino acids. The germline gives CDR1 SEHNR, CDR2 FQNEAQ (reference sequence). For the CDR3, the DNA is TGTGCCAGCAGCTTACGACTCGTCTGGGACAGGGGAACTGTGTACGAGCAGTACTTC. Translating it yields CASSLRLVWDRGTVYEQYF.

The CDR3 region has the DNA TGTGCCATCACTGGACAACCGAACACTGAAGCTTTCTTT. Encoded protein: CAITGQPNTEAFF. The chain joins TRBV10-3 to TRBJ1-1; TRBD1 might be the D (5 bases). The V gene's germline CDR1 is ENHRY and CDR2 SYGVKD. Trimming removed 7 bases from V and 1 base from J, with 10 bases in between. The CDR3 is 13 residues long.

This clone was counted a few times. The CDR3 DNA reads as TGTGCCAGCAGCTTAGCTGTAGTGAACACTGAAGCTTTCTTT. Encoded protein: CASSLAVVNTEAFF. V is TRBV7-9 and J is TRBJ1-1; D not certain. Germline V gene data show CDR1 as SEHNR and CDR2 as FQNEAQ (reference sequence). This CDR3 region has 14 residues. V gave up 0 bases and J gave up 0 bases, with 5 bases separating them. Full variable domain (rest looked up from reference TRBV7-9 and TRBJ1-1): DTGVSQNPRHKITKRGQNVTFRCDPISEHNRLYWYRQTLGQGPEFLTYFQNEAQLEKSRLLSDRFSAERPKGSFSTLEIQRTEQGDSAMYLCASSLAVVNTEAFFGQGTRLTVV.

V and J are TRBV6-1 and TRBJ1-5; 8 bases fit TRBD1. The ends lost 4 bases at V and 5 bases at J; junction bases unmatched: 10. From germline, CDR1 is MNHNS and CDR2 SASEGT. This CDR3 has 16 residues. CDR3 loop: CASSALTGAFDQPQHF. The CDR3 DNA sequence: TGTGCCAGCAGTGCCCTGACAGGGGCGTTTGATCAGCCCCAGCATTTT.

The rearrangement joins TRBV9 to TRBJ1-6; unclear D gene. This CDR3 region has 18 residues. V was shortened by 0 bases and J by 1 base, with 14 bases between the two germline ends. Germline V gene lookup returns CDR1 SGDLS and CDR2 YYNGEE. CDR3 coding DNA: TGTGCCAGCAGCGTAGATTCAGATTGGAGTTCCTATAATTCACCCCTCCACTTT. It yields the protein CASSVDSDWSSYNSPLHF.

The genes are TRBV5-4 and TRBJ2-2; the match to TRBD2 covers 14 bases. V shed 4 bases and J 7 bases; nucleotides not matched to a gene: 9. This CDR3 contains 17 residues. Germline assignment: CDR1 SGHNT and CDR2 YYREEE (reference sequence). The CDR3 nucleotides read TGTGCCAGCAGCATAGGACTAGCGGGGGGTACTTACGGGGAGCTGTTTTTT. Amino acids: CASSIGLAGGTYGELFF.

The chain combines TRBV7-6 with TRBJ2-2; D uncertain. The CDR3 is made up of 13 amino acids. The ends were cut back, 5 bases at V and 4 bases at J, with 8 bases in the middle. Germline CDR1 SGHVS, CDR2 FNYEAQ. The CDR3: CASSPSGTGELFF. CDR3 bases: TGTGCCAGCAGCCCCTCGGGCACCGGGGAGCTGTTTTTT.

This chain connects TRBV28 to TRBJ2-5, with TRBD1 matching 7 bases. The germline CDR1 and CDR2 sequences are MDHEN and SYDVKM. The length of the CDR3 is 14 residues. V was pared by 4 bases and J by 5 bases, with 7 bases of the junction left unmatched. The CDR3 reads CASSSPGRGETQYF. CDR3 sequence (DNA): TGTGCCAGCAGTTCCCCGGGCAGGGGGGAGACCCAGTACTTC.

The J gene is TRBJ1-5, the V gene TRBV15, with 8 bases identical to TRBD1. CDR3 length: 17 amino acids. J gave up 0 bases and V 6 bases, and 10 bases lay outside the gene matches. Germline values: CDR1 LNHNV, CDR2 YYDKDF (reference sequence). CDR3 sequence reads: CATSRQGTRYSNQPQHF. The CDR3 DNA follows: TGTGCCACCAGTAGACAGGGGACCAGATATAGCAATCAGCCCCAGCATTTT. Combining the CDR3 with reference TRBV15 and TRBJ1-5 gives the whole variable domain DAMVIQNPRYQVTQFGKPVTLSCSQTLNHNVMYWYQQKSSQAPKLLFHYYDKDFNNEADTPDNFQSRRPNTSFCFLDIRSPGLGDTAMYLCATSRQGTRYSNQPQHFGDGTRLSIL.

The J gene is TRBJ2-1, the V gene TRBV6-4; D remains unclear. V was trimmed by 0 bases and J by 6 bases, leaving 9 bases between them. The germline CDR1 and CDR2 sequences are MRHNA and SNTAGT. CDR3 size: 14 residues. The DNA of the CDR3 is TGTGCCAGCAGTGACTCGGGTGTAGCCAATGAGCAGTTCTTC. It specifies CASSDSGVANEQFF.

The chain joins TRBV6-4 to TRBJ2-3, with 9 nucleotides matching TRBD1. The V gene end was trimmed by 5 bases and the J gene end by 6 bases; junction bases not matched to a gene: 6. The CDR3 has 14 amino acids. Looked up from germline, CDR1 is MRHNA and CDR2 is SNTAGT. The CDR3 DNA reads TGTGCCAGCAGTAGGGACAGGGCCATTGATACGCAGTATTTT. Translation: CASSRDRAIDTQYF.

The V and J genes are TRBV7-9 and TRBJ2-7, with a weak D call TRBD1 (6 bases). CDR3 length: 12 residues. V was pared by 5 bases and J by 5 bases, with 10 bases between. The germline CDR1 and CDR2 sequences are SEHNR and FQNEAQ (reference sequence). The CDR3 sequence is CASSVQGNEQYF. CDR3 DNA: TGTGCCAGCAGCGTACAGGGCAACGAGCAGTACTTC.

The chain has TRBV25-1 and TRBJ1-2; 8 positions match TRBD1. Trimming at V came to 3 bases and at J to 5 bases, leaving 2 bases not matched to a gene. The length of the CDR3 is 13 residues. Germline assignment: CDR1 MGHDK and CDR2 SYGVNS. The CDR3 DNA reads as TGTGCCAGCAGTGAGAGACAGGGGTATGGCTACACCTTC. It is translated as CASSERQGYGYTF.

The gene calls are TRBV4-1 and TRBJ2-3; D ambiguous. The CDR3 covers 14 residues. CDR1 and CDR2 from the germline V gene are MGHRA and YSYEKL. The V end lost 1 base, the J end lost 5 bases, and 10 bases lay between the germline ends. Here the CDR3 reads CASSQGLVVDTQYF. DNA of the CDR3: TGCGCCAGCAGCCAAGGGCTAGTGGTAGATACGCAGTATTTT.

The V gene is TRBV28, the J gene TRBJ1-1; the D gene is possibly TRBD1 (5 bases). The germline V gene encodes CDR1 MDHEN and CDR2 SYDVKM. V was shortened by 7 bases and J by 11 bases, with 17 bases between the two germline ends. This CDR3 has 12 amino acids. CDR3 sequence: CASIRGSLGAFF. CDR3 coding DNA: TGTGCCAGCATCCGGGGGTCCCTGGGGGCTTTCTTT.

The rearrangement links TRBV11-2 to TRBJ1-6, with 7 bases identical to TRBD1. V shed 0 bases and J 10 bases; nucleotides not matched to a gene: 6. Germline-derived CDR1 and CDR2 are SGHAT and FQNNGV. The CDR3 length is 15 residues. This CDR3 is CASSLEQGGHSPLHF. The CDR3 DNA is TGTGCCAGCAGCTTAGAGCAGGGGGGTCACTCACCCCTCCACTTT.

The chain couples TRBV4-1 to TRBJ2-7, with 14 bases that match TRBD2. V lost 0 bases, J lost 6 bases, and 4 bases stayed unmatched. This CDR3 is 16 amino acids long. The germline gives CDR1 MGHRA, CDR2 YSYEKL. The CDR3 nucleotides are TGCGCCAGCAGCCAAGACAGGACTAGCGGGGGGATCGAGCAGTACTTC. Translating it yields CASSQDRTSGGIEQYF.

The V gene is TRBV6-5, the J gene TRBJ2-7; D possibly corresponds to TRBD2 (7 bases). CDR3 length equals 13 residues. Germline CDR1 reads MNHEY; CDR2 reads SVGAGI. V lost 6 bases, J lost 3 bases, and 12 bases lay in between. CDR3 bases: TGTGCCAGCAGAAGGGGGGGGCGCTACGAGCAGTACTTC. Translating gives CASRRGGRYEQYF.

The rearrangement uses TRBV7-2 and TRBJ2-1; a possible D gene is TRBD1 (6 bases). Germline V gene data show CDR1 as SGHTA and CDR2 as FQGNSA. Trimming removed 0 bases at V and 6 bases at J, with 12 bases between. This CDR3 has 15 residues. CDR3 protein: CASSLAGAPFNEQFF. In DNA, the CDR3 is TGTGCCAGCAGCTTAGCGGGGGCCCCCTTCAATGAGCAGTTCTTC.

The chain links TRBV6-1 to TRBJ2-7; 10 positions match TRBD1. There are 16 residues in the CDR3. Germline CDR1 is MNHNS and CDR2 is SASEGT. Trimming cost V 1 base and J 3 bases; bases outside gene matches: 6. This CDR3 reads CASSEDRDRGDYEQYF. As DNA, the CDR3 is TGTGCCAGCAGTGAAGATAGGGACAGGGGTGACTACGAGCAGTACTTC.

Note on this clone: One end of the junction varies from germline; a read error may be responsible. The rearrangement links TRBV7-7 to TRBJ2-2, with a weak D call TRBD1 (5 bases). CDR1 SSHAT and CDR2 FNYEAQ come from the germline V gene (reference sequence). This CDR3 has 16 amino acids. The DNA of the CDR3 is TGTGCTAGCAGCCAGGGCCAGTTTGGGAACACCGGGGAGCTGTTTTTT. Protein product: CASSQGQFGNTGELFF.

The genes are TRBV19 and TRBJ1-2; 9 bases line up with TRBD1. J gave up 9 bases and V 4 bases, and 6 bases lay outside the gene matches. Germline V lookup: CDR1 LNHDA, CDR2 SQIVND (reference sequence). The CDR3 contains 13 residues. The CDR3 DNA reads TGTGCCAGTAGTAGGGGGACAGGGTTCCGCTACACCTTC. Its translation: CASSRGTGFRYTF.